This T cell receptor (beta chain) comes out of a study of shared clonotypes between healthy human individuals. The CDR3 is 15 amino acids. Trimming cost V 5 bases and J 7 bases; bases outside gene matches: 8. Germline V gives CDR1 SEHNR, CDR2 FQNEAQ (reference sequence). Repertoires were generated with immunoSEQ multiplex PCR, while TCRdb's copy carries only in-frame clones and drops some. The data show about 1.1 million clones, 75% to 85% seen once. V is TRBV7-9 and J is TRBJ1-6; TRBD1 matches at 7 bases. This sequence originates from a man younger than 35 in good health. Some clones in this sample may be carry-over from other donors' samples. The material sequenced was memory CD4+ T cells from PBMCs. Described subset: CD45RA-negative fraction. The CDR3 region is CASSPRQGLNSPLHF. CDR3 nucleotide sequence: TGTGCCAGCAGCCCGCGACAGGGACTGAATTCACCCCTCCACTTT.